The T cell receptor (beta chain) under discussion was sequenced for a study of blood T cell repertoires in COVID-19. Study-wide context: Sites across the United States, Italy and Spain contributed samples from acute and convalescent COVID-19. T cells, B-cell-depleted T cells, or PBMCs provided the cDNA or gDNA that served as material.

This CDR3 comprises 14 residues. Germline CDR1 reads MNHNY; CDR2 reads SVGAGI (reference sequence). V was clipped by 4 bases and J by 3 bases, with 9 bases between them. As originally analysed: Amplification from reference gene primers served as the basis for estimated nucleated cell counts. Only in-frame clones appear in the TCRdb table, and some are missing; sequencing was by immunoSEQ multiplex PCR. V and J calls and clone size are as listed in that table; D and trimming were resolved from the DNA. Of just under 50,000 clones listed, about 82% are singletons. The sequencing sample was made of peripheral blood. The sequence came from a human donor in a cohort sampled during active COVID-19. The chain joins TRBV6-6 to TRBJ2-2, with TRBD2 as a possible D gene (6 bases). In nucleotides, the CDR3 is TGTGCCAGCAGTTGGGACTCGTACACCGGGGAGCTGTTTTTT. This gives the protein CASSWDSYTGELFF.